There are many counts of the clone carrying this TCR beta chain. Its antigen remains unknown. Study-wide results and caveats: Tumor Tregs overlapped most with tumor, then blood, naive CD4+ cells.

MiXCR was run by TCRdb on the 5' RACE reads, yielding one entry per CDR3 protein. In the table there are 62,000 or so distinct CDR3 sequences, 25% to 35% of which are singletons. The sequencing sample was made of tumor-infiltrating naive CD4+ T cells sorted from the breast tumor. Subset: naive CD4+ T cells, CD4+CD45RA+CD25-. This sequence was found in a female donor with breast cancer.

In DNA, the CDR3 is TGTGCCAGCAGCCAAGATCGTCCAGGGGCCACTAGCGGGCAAGAGACCCAGTACTTC. Protein sequence: CASSQDRPGATSGQETQYF. The chain employs TRBV4-2 and TRBJ2-5; TRBD2 aligns across 9 bases. The CDR3 covers 19 residues. Germline values: CDR1 LGHNA, CDR2 YNFKEQ. Trimming took 0 bases from V and 2 from J; bases not matched to a gene: 13.